The present entry profiles one T cell receptor beta chain with its context. Its target is unknown. This record belongs to a study of Ad26.COV2.S vaccination and SARS-CoV-2 variants. About the research overall: Intramuscular Ad26.COV2.S doses were given once or twice, 56 days apart.

Profiled with immunoSEQ multiplex PCR; TCRdb holds only in-frame clones, not every one. The sample includes about 680,000 clones, about 89% seen only once; the top ten take around 1.5%. Treatment indicated: around 19 received Ad26.COV2.S at low or high dose, single or two shots; 5 received placebo; per-sample allocation not given. Sampling took place 63 days after the first vaccine or placebo injection. The sample came from a Boston adult aged 18-55 years. Study results and limitations: Spike-specific responses of CD8+ and CD4+ T cells were reported to display substantial breadth after vaccination.

With 5 bases removed from V and 5 bases from J, the gap between germline ends came to 13 bases. Germline CDR1 is MNHEY and CDR2 is SVGAGI. The CDR3 spans 15 residues. The chain links TRBV6-5 to TRBJ1-6, with D unresolved. The TCR originated in a person aged 18-60 years who received the Ad26.COV2.S COVID-19 vaccine or a placebo. Here the sequenced sample was peripheral blood, taken in a trial of Ad26.COV2.S vaccine versus placebo. The CDR3 is CASSKPGLNNSPLHF. DNA for the CDR3: TGTGCCAGCAGTAAACCAGGTCTGAATAATTCACCCCTCCACTTT.